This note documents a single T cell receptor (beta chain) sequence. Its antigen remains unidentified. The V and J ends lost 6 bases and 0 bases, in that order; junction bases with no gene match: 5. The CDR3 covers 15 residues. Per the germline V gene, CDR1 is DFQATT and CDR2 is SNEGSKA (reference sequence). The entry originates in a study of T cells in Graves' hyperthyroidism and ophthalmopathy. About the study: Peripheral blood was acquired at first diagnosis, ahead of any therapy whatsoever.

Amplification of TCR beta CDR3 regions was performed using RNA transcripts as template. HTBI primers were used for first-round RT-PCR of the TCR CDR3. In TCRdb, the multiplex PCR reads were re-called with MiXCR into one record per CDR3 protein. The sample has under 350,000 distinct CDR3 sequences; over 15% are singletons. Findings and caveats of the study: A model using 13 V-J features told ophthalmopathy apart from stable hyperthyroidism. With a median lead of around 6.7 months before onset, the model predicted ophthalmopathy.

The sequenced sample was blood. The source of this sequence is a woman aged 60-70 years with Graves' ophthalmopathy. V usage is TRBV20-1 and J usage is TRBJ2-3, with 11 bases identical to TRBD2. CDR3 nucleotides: TGCAGTGCGGCGTTAGCGGGGGGGAGCACAGATACGCAGTATTTT. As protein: CSAALAGGSTDTQYF.